Described below is a single TCR beta chain sequence and its context. Sequencing used immunoSEQ v3. Clones were sequenced by immunoSEQ multiplex PCR, and TCRdb holds only the in-frame ones, with some missing. Of approximately 50,000 clones listed, roughly 85% are singletons. CDR3 length: 14 amino acids. V was shortened by 6 bases and J by 1 base, with 11 bases between the two germline ends. CDR1 is MNHEY, CDR2 SMNVEV, per germline (reference sequence). These data belong to a study of TIL therapy for anti-PD-1-resistant metastatic lung cancer. For the study at large: Median tumor mutation burden was 1.5 mutations per megabase.

Time point reported: pre-treatment sample, taken before nivolumab and TIL therapy. The gene calls are TRBV27 and TRBJ2-3; D gene unclear. The sequence derives from a man in his 70s with non-small cell lung cancer. Here the sequenced sample was blood, taken at baseline. This CDR3 reads CASSLDSRTDTQYF. DNA for the CDR3: TGTGCCAGCAGCCTCGACTCTCGCACAGATACGCAGTATTTT.